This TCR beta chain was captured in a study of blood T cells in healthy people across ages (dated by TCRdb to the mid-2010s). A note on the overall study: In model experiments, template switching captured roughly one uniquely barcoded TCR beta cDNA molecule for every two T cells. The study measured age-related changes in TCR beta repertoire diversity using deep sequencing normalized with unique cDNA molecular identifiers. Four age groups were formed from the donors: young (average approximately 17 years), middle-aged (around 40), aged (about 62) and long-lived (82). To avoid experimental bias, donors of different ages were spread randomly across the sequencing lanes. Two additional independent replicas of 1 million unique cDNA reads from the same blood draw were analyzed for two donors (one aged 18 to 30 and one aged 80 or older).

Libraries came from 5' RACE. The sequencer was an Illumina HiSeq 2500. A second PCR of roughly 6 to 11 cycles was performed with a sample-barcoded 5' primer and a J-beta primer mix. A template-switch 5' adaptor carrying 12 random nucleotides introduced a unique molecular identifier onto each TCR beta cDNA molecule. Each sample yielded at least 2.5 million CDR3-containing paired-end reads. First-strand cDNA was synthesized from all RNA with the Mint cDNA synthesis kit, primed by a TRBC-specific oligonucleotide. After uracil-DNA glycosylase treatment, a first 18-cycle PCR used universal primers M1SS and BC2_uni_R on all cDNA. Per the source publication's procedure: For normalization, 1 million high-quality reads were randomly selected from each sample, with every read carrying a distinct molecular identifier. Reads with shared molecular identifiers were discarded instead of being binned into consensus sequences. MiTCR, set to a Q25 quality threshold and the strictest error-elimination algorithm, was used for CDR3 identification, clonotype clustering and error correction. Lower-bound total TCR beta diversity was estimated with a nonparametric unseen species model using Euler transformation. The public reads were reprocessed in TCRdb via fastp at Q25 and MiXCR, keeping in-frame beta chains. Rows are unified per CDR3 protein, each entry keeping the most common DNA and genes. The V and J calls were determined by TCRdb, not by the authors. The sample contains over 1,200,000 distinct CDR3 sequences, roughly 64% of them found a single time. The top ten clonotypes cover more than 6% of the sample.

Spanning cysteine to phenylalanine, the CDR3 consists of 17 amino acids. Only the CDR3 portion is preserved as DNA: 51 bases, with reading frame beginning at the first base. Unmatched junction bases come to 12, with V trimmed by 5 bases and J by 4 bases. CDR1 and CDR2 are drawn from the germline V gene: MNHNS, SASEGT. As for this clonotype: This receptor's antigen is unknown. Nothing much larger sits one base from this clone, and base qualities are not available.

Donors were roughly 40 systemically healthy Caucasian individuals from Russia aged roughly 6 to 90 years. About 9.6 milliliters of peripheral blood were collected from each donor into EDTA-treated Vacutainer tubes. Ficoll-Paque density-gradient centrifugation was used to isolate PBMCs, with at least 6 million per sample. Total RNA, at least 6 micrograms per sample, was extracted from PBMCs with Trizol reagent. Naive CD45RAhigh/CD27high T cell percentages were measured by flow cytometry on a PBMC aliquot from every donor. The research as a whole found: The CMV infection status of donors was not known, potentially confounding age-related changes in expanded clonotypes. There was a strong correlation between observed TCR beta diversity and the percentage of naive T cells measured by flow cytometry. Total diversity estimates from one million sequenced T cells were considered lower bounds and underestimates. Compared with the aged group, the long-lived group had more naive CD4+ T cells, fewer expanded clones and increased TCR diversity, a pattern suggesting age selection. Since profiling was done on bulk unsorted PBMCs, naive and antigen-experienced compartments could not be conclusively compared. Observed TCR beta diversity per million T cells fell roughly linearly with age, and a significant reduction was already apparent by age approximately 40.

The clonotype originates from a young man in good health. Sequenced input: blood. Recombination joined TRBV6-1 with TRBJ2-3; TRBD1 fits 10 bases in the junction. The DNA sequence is TGTGCCAGCAGTAAACTTCCGACAGGGGGCATTTCAGATACGCAGTATTTT. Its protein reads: CASSKLPTGGISDTQYF.